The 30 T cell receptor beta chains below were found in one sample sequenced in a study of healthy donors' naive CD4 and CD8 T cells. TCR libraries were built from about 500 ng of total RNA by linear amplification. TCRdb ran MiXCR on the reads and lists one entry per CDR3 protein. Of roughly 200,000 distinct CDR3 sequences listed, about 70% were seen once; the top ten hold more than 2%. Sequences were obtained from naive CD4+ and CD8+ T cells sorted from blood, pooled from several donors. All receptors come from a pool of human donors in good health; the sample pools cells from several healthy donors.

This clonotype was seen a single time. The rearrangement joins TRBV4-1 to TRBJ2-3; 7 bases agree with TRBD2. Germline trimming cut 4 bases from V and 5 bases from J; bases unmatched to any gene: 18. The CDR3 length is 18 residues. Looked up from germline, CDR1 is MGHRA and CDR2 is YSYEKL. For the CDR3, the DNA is TGCGCCAGCAGCCTAGGAGTCGGGGCGGGAGACGTTGAAGATACGCAGTATTTT. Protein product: CASSLGVGAGDVEDTQYF.

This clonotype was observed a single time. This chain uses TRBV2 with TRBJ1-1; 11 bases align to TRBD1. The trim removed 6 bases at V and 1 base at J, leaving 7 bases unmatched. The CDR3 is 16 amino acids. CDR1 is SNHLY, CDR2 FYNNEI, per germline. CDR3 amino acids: CASSPGQGDPNTEAFF. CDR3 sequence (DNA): TGTGCCAGCAGCCCGGGACAGGGGGACCCGAACACTGAAGCTTTCTTT. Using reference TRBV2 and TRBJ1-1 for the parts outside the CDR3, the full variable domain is EPEVTQTPSHQVTQMGQEVILRCVPISNHLYFYWYRQILGQKVEFLVSFYNNEISEKSEIFDDQFSVERPDGSNFTLKIRSTKLEDSAMYFCASSPGQGDPNTEAFFGQGTRLTVV.

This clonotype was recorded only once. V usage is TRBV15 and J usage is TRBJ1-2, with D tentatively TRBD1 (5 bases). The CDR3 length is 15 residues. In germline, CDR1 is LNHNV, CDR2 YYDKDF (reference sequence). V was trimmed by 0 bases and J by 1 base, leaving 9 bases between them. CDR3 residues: CATSRDKGYNYGYTF. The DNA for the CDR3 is TGTGCCACCAGCAGAGATAAGGGGTATAACTATGGCTACACCTTC.

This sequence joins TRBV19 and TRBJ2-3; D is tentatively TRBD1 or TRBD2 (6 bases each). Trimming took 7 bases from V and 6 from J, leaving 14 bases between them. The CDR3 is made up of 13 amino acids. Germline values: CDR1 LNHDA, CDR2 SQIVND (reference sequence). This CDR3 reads CASNLDSGDTQYF. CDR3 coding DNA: TGTGCCAGTAACTTGGACAGCGGGGATACGCAGTATTTT. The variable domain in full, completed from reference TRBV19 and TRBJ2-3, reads DGGITQSPKYLFRKEGQNVTLSCEQNLNHDAMYWYRQDPGQGLRLIYYSQIVNDFQKGDIAEGYSVSREKKESFPLTVTSAQKNPTAFYLCASNLDSGDTQYFGPGTRLTVL.

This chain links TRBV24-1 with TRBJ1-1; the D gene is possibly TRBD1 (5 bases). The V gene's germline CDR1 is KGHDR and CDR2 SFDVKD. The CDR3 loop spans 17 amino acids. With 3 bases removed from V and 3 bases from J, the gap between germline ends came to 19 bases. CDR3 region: CATSDPRDCLNDTEAFF. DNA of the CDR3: TGTGCCACCAGTGATCCTCGGGACTGCCTGAATGACACTGAAGCTTTCTTT.

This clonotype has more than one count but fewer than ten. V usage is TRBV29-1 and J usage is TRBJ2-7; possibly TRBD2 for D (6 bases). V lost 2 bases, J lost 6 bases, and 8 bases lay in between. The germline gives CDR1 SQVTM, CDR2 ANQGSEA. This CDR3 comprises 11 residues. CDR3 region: CSVEHGGEQYF. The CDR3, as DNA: TGCAGCGTTGAACACGGGGGCGAGCAGTACTTC.

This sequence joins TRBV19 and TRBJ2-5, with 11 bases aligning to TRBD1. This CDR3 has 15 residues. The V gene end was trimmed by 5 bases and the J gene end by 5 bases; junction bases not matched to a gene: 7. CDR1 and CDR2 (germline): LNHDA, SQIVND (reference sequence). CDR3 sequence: CASSPGQGAMETQYF. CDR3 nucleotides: TGTGCCAGTAGTCCCGGACAGGGGGCAATGGAGACCCAGTACTTC.

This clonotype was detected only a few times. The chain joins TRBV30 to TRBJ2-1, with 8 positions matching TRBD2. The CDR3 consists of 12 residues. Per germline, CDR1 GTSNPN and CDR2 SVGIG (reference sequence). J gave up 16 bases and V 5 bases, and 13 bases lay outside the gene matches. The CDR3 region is CAWRVSGGYRFF. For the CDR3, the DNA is TGTGCCTGGCGGGTCTCGGGAGGGTATCGATTCTTC. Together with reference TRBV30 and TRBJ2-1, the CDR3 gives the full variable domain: SQTIHQWPATLVQPVGSPLSLECTVEGTSNPNLYWYRQAAGRGLQLLFYSVGIGQISSEVPQNLSASRPQDRQFILSSKKLLLSDSGFYLCAWRVSGGYRFFGPGTRLTVL.

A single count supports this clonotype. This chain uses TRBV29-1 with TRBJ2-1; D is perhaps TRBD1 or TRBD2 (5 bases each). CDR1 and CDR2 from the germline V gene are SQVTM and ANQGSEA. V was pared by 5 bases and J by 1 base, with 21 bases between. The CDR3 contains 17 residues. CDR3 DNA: TGCAGCGTTCCTTTAGGCCGGGGCCGACTATCCTACAATGAGCAGTTCTTC. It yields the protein CSVPLGRGRLSYNEQFF.

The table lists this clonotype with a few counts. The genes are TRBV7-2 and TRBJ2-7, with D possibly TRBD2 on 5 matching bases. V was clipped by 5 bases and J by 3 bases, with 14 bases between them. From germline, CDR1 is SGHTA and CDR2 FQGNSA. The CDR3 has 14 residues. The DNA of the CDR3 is TGTGCCAGCAGCCCCGGCGGTCGGGACTACGAGCAGTACTTC. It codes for CASSPGGRDYEQYF.

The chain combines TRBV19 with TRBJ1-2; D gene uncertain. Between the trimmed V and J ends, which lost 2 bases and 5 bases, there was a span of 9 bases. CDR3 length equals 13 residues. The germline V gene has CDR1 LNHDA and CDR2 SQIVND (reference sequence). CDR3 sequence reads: CASSITTKYGYTF. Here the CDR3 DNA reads TGTGCCAGTAGTATAACGACCAAGTATGGCTACACCTTC.

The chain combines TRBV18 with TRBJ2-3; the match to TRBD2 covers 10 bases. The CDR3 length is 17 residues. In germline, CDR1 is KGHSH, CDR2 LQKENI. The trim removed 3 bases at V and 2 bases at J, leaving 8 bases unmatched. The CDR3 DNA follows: TGTGCCAGCTCACCCGAGACTAGCGGGCCCTTCACAGATACGCAGTATTTT. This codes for CASSPETSGPFTDTQYF.

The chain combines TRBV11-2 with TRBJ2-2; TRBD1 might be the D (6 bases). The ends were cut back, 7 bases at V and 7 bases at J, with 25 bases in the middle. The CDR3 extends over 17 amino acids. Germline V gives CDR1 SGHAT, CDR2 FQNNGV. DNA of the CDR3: TGTGCCAGCACCCCCGGGTTTAGGGGGAGCTTCGTCGGGGAGCTGTTTTTT. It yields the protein CASTPGFRGSFVGELFF.

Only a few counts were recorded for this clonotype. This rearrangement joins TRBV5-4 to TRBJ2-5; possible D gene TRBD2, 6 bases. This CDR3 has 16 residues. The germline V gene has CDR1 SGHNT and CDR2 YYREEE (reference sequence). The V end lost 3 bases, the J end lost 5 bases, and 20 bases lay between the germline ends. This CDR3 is CASSSPATGDGETQYF. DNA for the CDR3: TGTGCCAGCAGCTCGCCGGCTACGGGAGATGGGGAGACCCAGTACTTC.

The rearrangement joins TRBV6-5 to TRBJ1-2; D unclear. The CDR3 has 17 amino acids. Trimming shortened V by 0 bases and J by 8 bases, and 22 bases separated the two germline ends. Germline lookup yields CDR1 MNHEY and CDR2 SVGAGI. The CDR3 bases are TGTGCCAGCAGTTACTCGATAAGAACTCTCAGCGTAAGGGGCTACACCTTC. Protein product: CASSYSIRTLSVRGYTF.

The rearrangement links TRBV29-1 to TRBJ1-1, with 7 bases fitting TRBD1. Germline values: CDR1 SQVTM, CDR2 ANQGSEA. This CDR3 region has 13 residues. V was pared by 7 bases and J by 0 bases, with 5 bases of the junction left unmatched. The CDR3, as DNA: TGCAGCGACAGGGGAGGAATGAACACTGAAGCTTTCTTT. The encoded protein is CSDRGGMNTEAFF.

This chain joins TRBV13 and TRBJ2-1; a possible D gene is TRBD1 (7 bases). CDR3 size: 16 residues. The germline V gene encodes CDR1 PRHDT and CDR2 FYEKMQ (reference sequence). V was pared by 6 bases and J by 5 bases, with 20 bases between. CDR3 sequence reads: CASSVRQGTGDNEQFF. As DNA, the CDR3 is TGTGCCAGCAGTGTACGACAGGGAACGGGAGACAATGAGCAGTTCTTC.

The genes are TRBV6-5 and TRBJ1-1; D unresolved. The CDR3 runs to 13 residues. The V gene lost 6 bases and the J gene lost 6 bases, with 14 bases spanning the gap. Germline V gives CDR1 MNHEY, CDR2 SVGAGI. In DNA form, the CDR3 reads TGTGCCAGCAGCCCGGGGATGAGGTCTGAAGCTTTCTTT. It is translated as CASSPGMRSEAFF.

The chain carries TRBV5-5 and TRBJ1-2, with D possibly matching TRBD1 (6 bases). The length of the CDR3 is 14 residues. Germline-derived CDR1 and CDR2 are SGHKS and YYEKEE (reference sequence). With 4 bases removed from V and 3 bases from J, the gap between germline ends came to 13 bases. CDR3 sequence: CASSPTGDHYGYTF. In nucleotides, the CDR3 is TGTGCCAGCAGCCCGACAGGAGACCACTATGGCTACACCTTC.

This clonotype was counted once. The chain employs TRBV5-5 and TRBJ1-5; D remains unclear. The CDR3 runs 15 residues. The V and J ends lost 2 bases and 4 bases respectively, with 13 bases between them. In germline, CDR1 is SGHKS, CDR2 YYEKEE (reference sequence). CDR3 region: CASSFAPVRNQPQHF. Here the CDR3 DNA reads TGTGCCAGCAGCTTTGCTCCGGTACGTAATCAGCCCCAGCATTTT.

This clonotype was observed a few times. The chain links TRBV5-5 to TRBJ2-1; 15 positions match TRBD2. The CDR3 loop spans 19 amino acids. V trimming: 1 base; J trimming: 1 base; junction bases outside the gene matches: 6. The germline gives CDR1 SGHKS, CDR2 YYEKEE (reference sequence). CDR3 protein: CASSLLGTSGGKSYNEQFF. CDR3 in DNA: TGTGCCAGCAGCTTGCTGGGGACTAGCGGGGGGAAATCCTACAATGAGCAGTTCTTC.

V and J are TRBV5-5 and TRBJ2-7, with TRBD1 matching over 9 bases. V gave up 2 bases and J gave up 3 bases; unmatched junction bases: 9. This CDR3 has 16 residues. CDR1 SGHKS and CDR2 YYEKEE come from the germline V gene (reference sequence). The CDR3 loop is CASSLSVGQGNYEQYF. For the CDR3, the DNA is TGTGCCAGCAGCTTAAGCGTGGGACAGGGAAACTACGAGCAGTACTTC.

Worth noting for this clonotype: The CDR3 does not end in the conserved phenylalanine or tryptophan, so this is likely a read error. CDR3 sequence: CASTAQRMNTEAFL. CDR3 nucleotide sequence: TGCGCCAGCACCGCACAGCGAATGAACACTGAAGCTTTCCTT. The gene calls are TRBV4-3 and TRBJ1-1; D uncertain. This CDR3 is 14 amino acids long. Germline CDR1 and CDR2: LGHNA and YSLEER. V lost 7 bases and J 0 bases, leaving 12 bases between the germline ends.

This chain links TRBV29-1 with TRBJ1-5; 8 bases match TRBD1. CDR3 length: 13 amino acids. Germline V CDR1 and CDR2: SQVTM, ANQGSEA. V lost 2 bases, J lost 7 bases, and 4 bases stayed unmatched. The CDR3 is CSVEPGGGQPQHF. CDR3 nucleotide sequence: TGCAGCGTTGAACCAGGGGGCGGACAGCCCCAGCATTTT.

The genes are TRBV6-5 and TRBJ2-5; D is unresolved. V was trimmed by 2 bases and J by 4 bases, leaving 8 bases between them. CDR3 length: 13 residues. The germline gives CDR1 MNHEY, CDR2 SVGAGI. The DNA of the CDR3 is TGTGCCAGCAGTTACAGGCAGAGAGAGACCCAGTACTTC. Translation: CASSYRQRETQYF.

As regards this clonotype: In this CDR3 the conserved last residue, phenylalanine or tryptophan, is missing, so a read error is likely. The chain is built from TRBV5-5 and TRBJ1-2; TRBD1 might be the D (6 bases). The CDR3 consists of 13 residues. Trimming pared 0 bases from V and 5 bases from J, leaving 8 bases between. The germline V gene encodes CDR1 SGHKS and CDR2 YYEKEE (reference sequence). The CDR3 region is CASSLVRGYGYTS. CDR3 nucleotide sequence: TGTGCCAGCAGCTTGGTCAGGGGATATGGCTACACCTCC.

The CDR3 loop is CATIKGGLNTGELFF. DNA for the CDR3: TGTGCCACCATCAAGGGAGGACTGAACACCGGGGAGCTGTTTTTT. The gene calls are TRBV15 and TRBJ2-2, with D possibly being TRBD2 (6 bases). The germline gives CDR1 LNHNV, CDR2 YYDKDF (reference sequence). The CDR3 consists of 15 residues. The V end lost 7 bases, the J end lost 1 base, and 13 bases lay between the germline ends.

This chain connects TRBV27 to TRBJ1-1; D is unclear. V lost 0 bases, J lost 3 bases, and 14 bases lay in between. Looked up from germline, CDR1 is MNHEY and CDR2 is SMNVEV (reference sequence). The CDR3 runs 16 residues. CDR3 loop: CASSLSARGFYTEAFF. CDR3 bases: TGTGCCAGCAGTTTATCCGCGCGAGGGTTCTACACTGAAGCTTTCTTT.

The CDR3 protein is CASSSGQPKYSYEQYF. In nucleotides, the CDR3 is TGTGCCAGCAGCTCCGGACAGCCAAAGTATTCCTACGAGCAGTACTTC. This chain connects TRBV6-5 to TRBJ2-7, with D possibly TRBD1 on 6 matching bases. Trimming removed 6 bases at V and 1 base at J, with 19 bases between. The germline CDR1 and CDR2 sequences are MNHEY and SVGAGI. This CDR3 contains 16 residues.

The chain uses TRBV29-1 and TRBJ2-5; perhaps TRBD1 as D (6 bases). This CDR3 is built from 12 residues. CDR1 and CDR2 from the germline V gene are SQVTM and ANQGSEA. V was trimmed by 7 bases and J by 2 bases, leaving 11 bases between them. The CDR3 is CSATGQQETQYF. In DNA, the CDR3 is TGCAGCGCCACAGGGCAGCAAGAGACCCAGTACTTC.